Below, 27 T cell receptor beta chains from the same sample are listed, as sequenced in a study of T cells in Graves' hyperthyroidism and ophthalmopathy. RNA transcripts gave rise to amplified TCR beta CDR3 regions. TCR CDR3 underwent first-round RT-PCR with the HTBI primer set. TCRdb reprocessed the multiplex PCR reads with MiXCR, giving one entry per CDR3 protein. The table lists roughly 650,000 distinct CDR3 sequences, around 15% of them singletons. Sequenced material: blood. All receptors derive from a woman aged 40 to 50 with Graves' ophthalmopathy.

This clonotype was detected many times. CDR3 amino acids: CASSSNGRGETQYF. CDR3 DNA: TGTGCCAGCAGCTCGAACGGGAGAGGGGAGACCCAGTACTTC. V gene TRBV11-2 combines with J gene TRBJ2-5; TRBD2 is a possible D gene (6 bases). From germline, CDR1 is SGHAT and CDR2 FQNNGV. The ends were cut back, 4 bases at V and 5 bases at J, with 14 bases in the middle. This CDR3 is built from 14 residues.

This clonotype was recorded many times. In DNA, the CDR3 is TGTGCCATCAGCGCAGAGCGGGGCCACGGGCAGCCCCAGCATTTT. Protein product: CAISAERGHGQPQHF. The chain joins TRBV10-3 to TRBJ1-5; D is possibly TRBD1 (5 bases). Looked up from germline, CDR1 is ENHRY and CDR2 is SYGVKD. V lost 6 bases to trimming and J lost 7 bases, with 19 bases between them. This CDR3 is built from 15 residues.

The sample holds many counts of this clonotype. The chain employs TRBV7-2 and TRBJ2-1, with 11 positions matching TRBD2. This CDR3 is built from 16 residues. The V gene's germline CDR1 is SGHTA and CDR2 FQGNSA. V trimming: 3 bases; J trimming: 7 bases; junction bases outside the gene matches: 8. CDR3 bases: TGTGCCAGCAGCTTTAGCGGGGGGGCCGGAAGAAATGAGCAGTTCTTC. Translated, it gives CASSFSGGAGRNEQFF.

This clonotype occurred a few times. At one boundary the junction diverges from the germline segment, which might be a read error. V usage is TRBV12-5 and J usage is TRBJ2-2; perhaps TRBD2 as D (7 bases). This CDR3 spans 16 amino acids. The germline CDR1 and CDR2 sequences are LGHNT and FRNRAP. The CDR3 spells CASGFVGGTNTGEPFF. The CDR3 DNA follows: TGTGCTAGTGGTTTCGTGGGGGGGACAAACACCGGGGAGCCGTTTTTT.

This chain joins TRBV5-4 and TRBJ1-4, with D perhaps matching TRBD1 (6 bases). V was trimmed by 4 bases and J by 5 bases, leaving 21 bases between them. CDR3 size: 17 residues. CDR1 SGHNT and CDR2 YYREEE come from the germline V gene (reference sequence). In DNA, the CDR3 is TGTGCCAGCAGCCGGAACCTAGGGACACTGGAAAATGAAAAACTGTTTTTT. Translation gives CASSRNLGTLENEKLFF.

A few counts support this clonotype. The rearrangement uses TRBV19 and TRBJ2-1; TRBD2 agrees at 8 bases. The V gene end was trimmed by 5 bases and the J gene end by 1 base; junction bases not matched to a gene: 7. This CDR3 has 16 residues. Germline-derived CDR1 and CDR2 are LNHDA and SQIVND (reference sequence). CDR3 protein: CASSLSGRNSYNEQFF. DNA of the CDR3: TGTGCCAGTAGTTTGAGCGGGAGAAATTCCTACAATGAGCAGTTCTTC.

This clonotype appeared many times. This chain uses TRBV6-1 with TRBJ2-3, with D possibly being TRBD1 (6 bases). Trimming removed 6 bases at V and 0 bases at J, with 19 bases between. The CDR3 extends over 17 amino acids. CDR1 and CDR2 (germline): MNHNS, SASEGT. The CDR3 bases are TGTGCCAGCAGGGCGACAGGCCCTCTTCCTAGCACAGATACGCAGTATTTT. Translated: CASRATGPLPSTDTQYF.

This chain links TRBV12-5 with TRBJ2-1; 10 nucleotides line up with TRBD2. The trim removed 5 bases at V and 7 bases at J, leaving 8 bases unmatched. Germline values: CDR1 LGHNT, CDR2 FRNRAP. The CDR3 loop spans 15 amino acids. CDR3 in amino acids: CASGVTGLAVNEQFF. The CDR3 bases are TGTGCTAGTGGTGTGACTGGACTAGCGGTTAATGAGCAGTTCTTC.

This clonotype was seen repeatedly, ten times or more. CDR3: CSAFPRGNEKLFF. For the CDR3, the DNA is TGCAGTGCTTTCCCGAGAGGGAATGAAAAACTGTTTTTT. The chain uses TRBV20-1 and TRBJ1-4; no reliable D call. The V gene lost 5 bases and the J gene lost 5 bases, with 12 bases spanning the gap. From germline, CDR1 is DFQATT and CDR2 SNEGSKA (reference sequence). The CDR3 sequence is 13 residues long.

Ten or more counts support this clonotype. A much larger clone sits a single nucleotide away, making a read error possible. This chain connects TRBV3-1 to TRBJ2-3; D is undetermined. Between the trimmed V and J ends, which lost 0 bases and 4 bases, there was a span of 5 bases. From germline, CDR1 is LGHDT and CDR2 YNNKEL (reference sequence). The CDR3 contains 13 residues. CDR3 region: CASSQDGADTQYF. Here the CDR3 DNA reads TGTGCCAGCAGCCAAGATGGGGCAGATACGCAGTATTTT.

The chain uses TRBV5-6 and TRBJ1-1, with 7 bases identical to TRBD1. The trim removed 2 bases at V and 8 bases at J, leaving 12 bases unmatched. The CDR3 spans 15 residues. CDR1 is SGHDT and CDR2 is YYEEEE in the germline V gene. The CDR3 spells CASSFHRGSGSEAFF. As DNA, the CDR3 is TGTGCCAGCAGCTTTCACAGGGGAAGTGGCTCGGAAGCTTTCTTT.

This chain links TRBV15 with TRBJ2-6, with TRBD2 identical over 7 bases. This CDR3 comprises 17 residues. Per germline, CDR1 LNHNV and CDR2 YYDKDF (reference sequence). V lost 0 bases to trimming and J lost 4 bases; unmatched junction nucleotides: 6. The DNA for the CDR3 is TGTGCCACCAGCAGAGATGGGGGGGGGGTGGGGGCCAACGTCCTGACTTTC. Translated, it gives CATSRDGGGVGANVLTF.

This clonotype was counted at least ten times. DNA for the CDR3: TGCAGCGTCGGGGATATGAACACTGAAGCTTTCTTT. Protein: CSVGDMNTEAFF. The chain links TRBV29-1 to TRBJ1-1, with D hard to call. This CDR3 is 12 amino acids long. Trimming took 6 bases from V and 0 from J, leaving 8 bases between them. The germline V gene encodes CDR1 SQVTM and CDR2 ANQGSEA.

Regarding this clonotype: This CDR3 fails to terminate in the conserved phenylalanine or tryptophan, so it likely reflects a read error. The genes are TRBV20-1 and TRBJ2-5; 7 bases agree with TRBD1. This CDR3 has 15 residues. Germline V gives CDR1 DFQATT, CDR2 SNEGSKA (reference sequence). With V trimmed by 3 bases and J by 5 bases, 12 bases remained unmatched. This CDR3 is CSASVARGPGETQYL. The CDR3 nucleotides read TGCAGTGCTAGTGTGGCGAGGGGGCCGGGGGAGACCCAGTACTTA.

This clonotype showed up many times. The chain recombines TRBV6-5 with TRBJ1-2; D gene ambiguous. Germline V lookup: CDR1 MNHEY, CDR2 SVGAGI. There are 15 residues in the CDR3. Trimming removed 2 bases from V and 3 bases from J, with 13 bases in between. The chain's CDR3 is CASSYGPSVDYGYTF. CDR3 DNA sequence: TGTGCCAGCAGTTACGGACCCTCAGTGGACTATGGCTACACCTTC.

Concerning this clonotype: This likely stems from a read error, as it lies one base from a far larger clone. The chain employs TRBV7-3 and TRBJ1-1, with TRBD1 as a possible D gene (6 bases). The CDR3 covers 13 residues. CDR1 SGHTA and CDR2 FQGTGA come from the germline V gene. CDR3 sequence: CASSLSRDTGAFF. In DNA, the CDR3 is TGTGCCAGCAGCTTAAGCCGGGACACTGGAGCTTTCTTT.

The chain recombines TRBV20-1 with TRBJ2-2; D gene unclear. V shed 7 bases and J shed 4 bases, with 16 bases lying between them. Germline V CDR1 and CDR2: DFQATT, SNEGSKA (reference sequence). CDR3 length: 14 amino acids. For the CDR3, the DNA is TGCAGTGGGAGAGTTAGTTGGGGCACCGGGGAGCTGTTTTTT. This encodes CSGRVSWGTGELFF.

V usage is TRBV14 and J usage is TRBJ2-5; 7 bases agree with TRBD1. J gave up 4 bases and V 3 bases, and 14 bases lay outside the gene matches. The CDR3 covers 17 residues. Per germline, CDR1 SGHDN and CDR2 FVKESK. The CDR3 coding sequence is TGTGCCAGCAGCCAGAGGGTTGGACAGGCGAGTGGAGAGACCCAGTACTTC. This sequence encodes CASSQRVGQASGETQYF. The full variable domain, rest sourced from reference TRBV14 and TRBJ2-5, is EAGVTQFPSHSVIEKGQTVTLRCDPISGHDNLYWYRRVMGKEIKFLLHFVKESKQDESGMPNNRFLAERTGGTYSTLKVQPAELEDSGVYFCASSQRVGQASGETQYFGPGTRLLVL.

The sample holds a few counts of this clonotype. The chain combines TRBV20-1 with TRBJ2-7; TRBD2 matches 9 bases. Looked up from germline, CDR1 is DFQATT and CDR2 is SNEGSKA (reference sequence). CDR3 size: 14 residues. The junction had 2 bases not matched to a gene; V was cut back by 0 bases and J by 2 bases. CDR3 sequence reads: CSARDSSGAYEQYF. The CDR3 nucleotides read TGCAGTGCTAGAGATTCTAGCGGGGCCTACGAGCAGTACTTC.

Regarding this clonotype: One base away lies a much larger clone, so this may be a sequencing read error. The chain carries TRBV2 and TRBJ2-5; 8 nucleotides agree with TRBD1. The CDR3 runs 15 residues. The germline CDR1 and CDR2 sequences are SNHLY and FYNNEI. Trimming took 10 bases from V and 1 from J; bases not matched to a gene: 11. The chain's CDR3 is CANRVQGALQETQYF. The CDR3 DNA reads TGTGCCAACAGGGTGCAGGGGGCACTCCAAGAGACCCAGTACTTC.

The chain has TRBV3-1 and TRBJ2-3, with D hard to call. Trimming shortened V by 2 bases and J by 4 bases, and 13 bases separated the two germline ends. This CDR3 is 15 amino acids long. From germline, CDR1 is LGHDT and CDR2 YNNKEL (reference sequence). The CDR3 DNA follows: TGTGCCAGCAGCCAATTCCGTCTAGACTCAGATACGCAGTATTTT. The encoded protein is CASSQFRLDSDTQYF.

This clonotype showed up many times. V and J are TRBV28 and TRBJ1-5; TRBD1 matches 9 bases. V lost 5 bases, J lost 6 bases, and 8 bases stayed unmatched. CDR1 MDHEN and CDR2 SYDVKM come from the germline V gene. The CDR3 totals 15 residues. CDR3 loop: CASSPTTGGIQPQHF. CDR3 sequence (DNA): TGTGCCAGCAGTCCCACGACAGGGGGTATTCAGCCCCAGCATTTT.

The chain employs TRBV12-3 or TRBV12-4 and TRBJ2-1, with TRBD1 as a possible D gene (6 bases). Trimming took 6 bases from V and 0 from J, leaving 12 bases between them. This CDR3 has 15 amino acids. CDR3 sequence: CASSPGQISYNEQFF. The DNA for the CDR3 is TGTGCCAGCAGCCCCGGACAGATCTCCTACAATGAGCAGTTCTTC.

The V gene is TRBV7-9, the J gene TRBJ1-2; TRBD1 might be the D (5 bases). V lost 5 bases to trimming and J lost 0 bases, with 10 bases between them. Germline V gives CDR1 SEHNR, CDR2 FQNEAQ (reference sequence). The CDR3 runs 14 residues. The CDR3 DNA is TGTGCCAGCAGCCCCGTACAGGCTAACTATGGCTACACCTTC. Protein product: CASSPVQANYGYTF.

This clonotype was seen many times. The CDR3 sequence: CASSYGSTTDTQYF. Here the CDR3 DNA reads TGTGCCAGCAGTTACGGATCAACTACAGATACGCAGTATTTT. The J gene is TRBJ2-3, the V gene TRBV6-5; D uncertain. Germline values: CDR1 MNHEY, CDR2 SVGAGI. V gave up 2 bases and J gave up 3 bases, with 9 bases separating them. This CDR3 has 14 residues.

This clonotype was observed at least ten times. This chain links TRBV28 with TRBJ2-7, with 14 positions matching TRBD2. This CDR3 has 14 amino acids. Trimming removed 6 bases from V and 7 bases from J; junction bases left unmatched: 5. Germline assignment: CDR1 MDHEN and CDR2 SYDVKM. The CDR3 sequence is CASRTSGRAEEQYF. CDR3 bases: TGTGCCAGCAGGACTAGCGGGAGGGCGGAGGAGCAGTACTTC.

The chain has TRBV7-9 and TRBJ1-1; perhaps TRBD1 as D (5 bases). The CDR3 sequence is 15 residues long. V was trimmed by 1 base and J by 7 bases, leaving 16 bases between them. The V gene's germline CDR1 is SEHNR and CDR2 FQNEAQ (reference sequence). Here the CDR3 DNA reads TGTGCCAGCAGCTTAGGAGGGGCTGCCGGGGGTGAAGCTTTCTTT. It encodes CASSLGGAAGGEAFF. Combining the CDR3 with reference TRBV7-9 and TRBJ1-1 gives the whole variable domain DTGVSQNPRHKITKRGQNVTFRCDPISEHNRLYWYRQTLGQGPEFLTYFQNEAQLEKSRLLSDRFSAERPKGSFSTLEIQRTEQGDSAMYLCASSLGGAAGGEAFFGQGTRLTVV.